This TCR beta chain derives from a study of blood T cell repertoires in COVID-19. Across the study: The United States, Italy and Spain supplied acute and convalescent COVID-19 samples.

In the authors' workflow: Using reference gene primer amplification, nucleated cell counts were estimated. Profiled with immunoSEQ multiplex PCR; TCRdb holds only in-frame clones, not every one. Clonal size and the V and J genes are those of that table, whereas D and trimming came from the DNA. The repertoire holds 150,000 to 200,000 clones, with around four fifths as singletons. Trimming pared 3 bases from V and 3 bases from J, leaving 5 bases between. This CDR3 spans 12 amino acids. Looked up from germline, CDR1 is SEHNR and CDR2 is FQNEAQ (reference sequence). Sequencing was carried out using peripheral blood. The chain employs TRBV7-9 and TRBJ1-1, with D uncertain. The TCR comes from a man aged 65 to 79 with active or convalescent COVID-19. The CDR3 DNA reads TGTGCCAGCAGCTTGGGCTACACTGAAGCTTTCTTT. Protein: CASSLGYTEAFF.